Each of the 4 T cell receptor beta chains below was sequenced from the same sample in a study of blood T cell repertoires in COVID-19. TCRdb's copy holds only in-frame clones and misses some; the assay was immunoSEQ multiplex PCR. The sample carries under 70,000 clones, around nine tenths recorded once. The sequenced material came from peripheral blood. All receptors come from a man in his fifties with acute or convalescent COVID-19.

The chain has TRBV5-1 and TRBJ2-2; tentative D call: TRBD1 (5 bases). Germline lookup yields CDR1 SGHRS and CDR2 YFSETQ. Trimming cost V 4 bases and J 7 bases, with 14 bases left between them. The CDR3 is made up of 14 amino acids. In nucleotides, the CDR3 is TGCGCCAGCAGCCGGGCAGGGAAGGGCGGGGAGCTGTTTTTT. It codes for CASSRAGKGGELFF.

This chain joins TRBV28 and TRBJ2-7; possible D gene TRBD1, 6 bases. Germline loops: CDR1 MDHEN, CDR2 SYDVKM. The V and J ends lost 7 bases and 5 bases respectively, with 21 bases between them. CDR3 length: 15 amino acids. The CDR3 region has the DNA TGTGCCAGCATCCCAGGGGCCGAGGGGGTCCACGAGCAGTACTTC. The encoded protein is CASIPGAEGVHEQYF.

This clone was detected only once. The gene calls are TRBV5-1 and TRBJ1-3; the match to TRBD1 covers 9 bases. The length of the CDR3 is 15 residues. In germline, CDR1 is SGHRS, CDR2 YFSETQ. V shed 2 bases, J shed 2 bases, and the junction held 2 bases outside the gene matches. The CDR3: CASSFGDRAGNTIYF. The CDR3 DNA is TGCGCCAGCAGCTTCGGGGACAGGGCTGGAAACACCATATATTTT.

The CDR3 protein is CASRVGGASEAFF. The CDR3, as DNA: TGTGCCAGCAGGGTTGGGGGCGCTTCTGAAGCTTTCTTT. The chain couples TRBV27 to TRBJ1-1; tentative D call: TRBD1 (6 bases). Per the germline V gene, CDR1 is MNHEY and CDR2 is SMNVEV (reference sequence). CDR3 length: 13 residues. V was pared by 6 bases and J by 6 bases, with 14 bases between.